What follows are 32 T cell receptor beta chains derived from one specimen sequenced in a study of long-term antiretroviral therapy in people with HIV. With survey level as its setting, the immunoSEQ assay was v3.0. Here immunoSEQ multiplex PCR was the method, and the copy in TCRdb shows in-frame clones only, minus some. The sample shows approximately 11,000 clones, approximately 90% of them seen only once. The source was unsorted PBMCs, collected 0.2 years before starting antiretroviral therapy. These receptors originate from a woman in her thirties or forties with HIV.

The CDR3 bases are TGTGCCAGCAGACAAACAGGGACAGATACGCAGTATTTT. Its translation is CASRQTGTDTQYF. J is TRBJ2-3 and V is TRBV5-6; maybe TRBD1 (6 bases). Trimming removed 5 bases from V and 3 bases from J, with 10 bases in between. Germline lookup yields CDR1 SGHDT and CDR2 YYEEEE. This CDR3 comprises 13 residues. Variable domain in full (rest from reference TRBV5-6 and TRBJ2-3): DAGVTQSPTHLIKTRGQQVTLRCSPKSGHDTVSWYQQALGQGPQFIFQYYEEEERQRGNFPDRFSGHQFPNYSSELNVNALLLGDSALYLCASRQTGTDTQYFGPGTRLTVL.

This chain uses TRBV19 with TRBJ1-4, with 7 bases lining up with TRBD1. Germline lookup yields CDR1 LNHDA and CDR2 SQIVND (reference sequence). CDR3 size: 15 residues. The junction had 8 bases not matched to a gene; V was cut back by 2 bases and J by 8 bases. CDR3 residues: CASSISGRGNEKLFF. The CDR3 DNA reads as TGTGCCAGTAGTATATCTGGCAGGGGGAACGAAAAACTGTTTTTT.

V usage is TRBV27 and J usage is TRBJ2-2; tentatively, D is TRBD1 (6 bases). Germline assignment: CDR1 MNHEY and CDR2 SMNVEV (reference sequence). V lost 5 bases and J 0 bases, leaving 13 bases between the germline ends. This CDR3 is built from 16 residues. CDR3 in DNA: TGTGCCAGCAGTAGTCCCAGGGGCGCGAACACCGGGGAGCTGTTTTTT. This sequence encodes CASSSPRGANTGELFF.

This clone was observed a single time. The chain employs TRBV7-2 and TRBJ1-2; possibly TRBD1 for D (6 bases). Germline V gene lookup returns CDR1 SGHTA and CDR2 FQGNSA. The V end was cut by 4 bases, the J end by 6 bases, with 15 bases between. This CDR3 contains 14 residues. The CDR3 DNA reads TGTGCCAGCAGCTCGATCCGGACAGCTAATGGCTACACCTTC. This gives the protein CASSSIRTANGYTF.

The sample holds one count of this clone. The chain links TRBV10-1 to TRBJ1-1, with D unresolved. V lost 2 bases, J lost 4 bases, and 8 bases lay in between. The germline V gene encodes CDR1 WNHNN and CDR2 SYGVQD (reference sequence). The CDR3 extends over 13 amino acids. The CDR3 reads CASSENRITEAFF. The DNA for the CDR3 is TGCGCCAGCAGTGAGAATAGAATCACTGAAGCTTTCTTT.

This chain links TRBV2 with TRBJ2-3; 10 positions agree with TRBD2. V trimming: 6 bases; J trimming: 1 base; junction bases outside the gene matches: 4. CDR1 is SNHLY and CDR2 is FYNNEI in the germline V gene. The CDR3 is 15 amino acids. CDR3 region: CASRGGTSGTDTQYF. The CDR3 DNA reads as TGTGCCAGCAGGGGGGGGACTAGCGGCACAGATACGCAGTATTTT.

V usage is TRBV5-1 and J usage is TRBJ2-1, with no clear D. The CDR3 sequence is 13 residues long. Germline V gene lookup returns CDR1 SGHRS and CDR2 YFSETQ. V lost 0 bases, J lost 8 bases, and 9 bases lay in between. The CDR3, as DNA: TGCGCCAGCAGCTTGGCCCAAGGGTATGAGCAGTTCTTC. Amino acid sequence: CASSLAQGYEQFF.

The table lists this clone with a count of one. The J gene is TRBJ2-1, the V gene TRBV10-3; D ambiguous. CDR3 length: 14 amino acids. V dropped 0 bases and J dropped 7 bases, with 10 bases sitting between them. The V gene's germline CDR1 is ENHRY and CDR2 SYGVKD. The CDR3 bases are TGTGCCATCAGTGAGTCCTCCCGATTGAATGAGCAGTTCTTC. It translates to CAISESSRLNEQFF.

In its sample, this clone was seen once. The germline gene is not matched at one end of the junction; a read error may be the cause. The rearrangement joins TRBV14 to TRBJ2-7; 7 nucleotides line up with TRBD2. Germline CDR1 and CDR2: SGHDN and FVKESK. This CDR3 region has 16 residues. CDR3 DNA: TGTGCCAGCAGCAAAGAAGCGGGGCTCCCAACCTACGAGCAGTACTTC. The encoded protein is CASSKEAGLPTYEQYF.

This CDR3 is CAWSLVFGTAYGGYTF. For the CDR3, the DNA is TGTGCCTGGAGTTTGGTATTCGGGACAGCCTATGGTGGCTACACCTTC. The chain links TRBV30 to TRBJ1-2; 7 nucleotides agree with TRBD1. The V segment lost 2 bases and the J segment 7 bases; nucleotides outside the gene matches: 16. Germline values: CDR1 GTSNPN, CDR2 SVGIG (reference sequence). The CDR3 sequence is 16 residues long.

The V call is TRBV5-1, the J call TRBJ2-3; D may be TRBD1 or TRBD2 (6 bases each). The germline CDR1 and CDR2 sequences are SGHRS and YFSETQ. CDR3 length: 14 amino acids. V was clipped by 4 bases and J by 11 bases, with 20 bases between them. This CDR3 reads CASSTRGTQGGQYF. For the CDR3, the DNA is TGCGCCAGCAGCACCCGCGGGACACAGGGTGGGCAGTATTTT.

The rearrangement links TRBV18 to TRBJ2-1, with D possibly being TRBD2 (5 bases). The CDR3 is 15 residues long. Germline CDR1 reads KGHSH; CDR2 reads LQKENI. Trimming removed 3 bases from V and 4 bases from J, with 13 bases in between. The CDR3 protein is CASSPSGRGYNEQFF. The DNA for the CDR3 is TGTGCCAGCTCACCGAGCGGCCGAGGGTACAATGAGCAGTTCTTC.

This chain uses TRBV9 with TRBJ2-1, with D unclear. With 0 bases removed from V and 9 bases from J, the gap between germline ends came to 19 bases. Germline V gene sequence: CDR1 SGDLS, CDR2 YYNGEE. The length of the CDR3 is 16 residues. CDR3 coding DNA: TGTGCCAGCAGCGTAGCATATTCGCATGGTTCGCCTGAGCAGTTCTTC. It is translated as CASSVAYSHGSPEQFF.

This CDR3 is CASSLDSSLDEQYF. CDR3 DNA: TGTGCCAGCAGCTTGGACAGTTCTTTAGACGAGCAGTACTTC. The chain links TRBV7-9 to TRBJ2-7; tentatively, D is TRBD1 (6 bases). CDR1 is SEHNR and CDR2 is FQNEAQ in the germline V gene (reference sequence). This CDR3 is built from 14 residues. With 3 bases removed from V and 5 bases from J, the gap between germline ends came to 14 bases.

The chain recombines TRBV15 with TRBJ1-4; 9 bases are shared with TRBD1. This CDR3 has 15 amino acids. Germline CDR1 and CDR2: LNHNV and YYDKDF (reference sequence). V shed 0 bases and J 5 bases; nucleotides not matched to a gene: 1. In nucleotides, the CDR3 is TGTGCCACCAGCAGAGAAGGGACAGGGAATGAAAAACTGTTTTTT. Its protein product is CATSREGTGNEKLFF. Using reference TRBV15 and TRBJ1-4 for the parts outside the CDR3, the full variable domain is DAMVIQNPRYQVTQFGKPVTLSCSQTLNHNVMYWYQQKSSQAPKLLFHYYDKDFNNEADTPDNFQSRRPNTSFCFLDIRSPGLGDTAMYLCATSREGTGNEKLFFGSGTQLSVL.

This chain uses TRBV9 with TRBJ2-7, with D possibly being TRBD1 or TRBD2 (5 bases each). This CDR3 is built from 14 residues. V lost 2 bases, J lost 5 bases, and 14 bases lay in between. The V gene's germline CDR1 is SGDLS and CDR2 YYNGEE. CDR3 bases: TGTGCCAGCAGCGTGGGGGTGGTTGGAGACGAGCAGTACTTC. As protein: CASSVGVVGDEQYF. Variable domain in full (rest from reference TRBV9 and TRBJ2-7): DSGVTQTPKHLITATGQRVTLRCSPRSGDLSVYWYQQSLDQGLQFLIQYYNGEERAKGNILERFSAQQFPDLHSELNLSSLELGDSALYFCASSVGVVGDEQYFGPGTRLTVT.

This chain connects TRBV4-3 to TRBJ1-2; D not certain. Germline-derived CDR1 and CDR2 are LGHNA and YSLEER. There are 13 residues in the CDR3. Trimming removed 1 base from V and 2 bases from J, with 5 bases in between. CDR3 loop: CASSQAGNYGYTF. Written as DNA, the CDR3 is TGCGCCAGCAGCCAAGCAGGCAACTATGGCTACACCTTC.

The chain is built from TRBV5-1 and TRBJ2-2; TRBD1 agrees at 8 bases. Per the germline V gene, CDR1 is SGHRS and CDR2 is YFSETQ. The junction had 6 bases not matched to a gene; V was cut back by 5 bases and J by 0 bases. This CDR3 is built from 16 residues. CDR3 nucleotide sequence: TGCGCCAGCAGATTAGACAGGGGCACGAACACCGGGGAGCTGTTTTTT. Translation gives CASRLDRGTNTGELFF.

The CDR3 region is CASSFQTGTALSNQPQHF. The CDR3 DNA reads TGTGCCAGCAGCTTCCAAACCGGGACAGCTCTTAGCAATCAGCCCCAGCATTTT. The V and J genes are TRBV21-1 and TRBJ1-5; TRBD1 reflects the table's D call only, with no check against the DNA. TRBV21-1 is deemed a pseudogene. The CDR3 consists of 18 residues.

The rearrangement uses TRBV7-9 and TRBJ1-1, with D possibly matching TRBD1 (6 bases). The V gene's germline CDR1 is SEHNR and CDR2 FQNEAQ (reference sequence). The V end lost 5 bases, the J end lost 5 bases, and 18 bases lay between the germline ends. The CDR3 has 15 amino acids. The CDR3 spells CASSNWGGADTEAFF. The CDR3 DNA is TGTGCCAGCAGCAACTGGGGGGGCGCGGATACTGAAGCTTTCTTT. Together with reference TRBV7-9 and TRBJ1-1, the CDR3 gives the full variable domain: DTGVSQNPRHKITKRGQNVTFRCDPISEHNRLYWYRQTLGQGPEFLTYFQNEAQLEKSRLLSDRFSAERPKGSFSTLEIQRTEQGDSAMYLCASSNWGGADTEAFFGQGTRLTVV.

This rearrangement joins TRBV7-2 to TRBJ2-1; D perhaps matches TRBD2 (6 bases). Trimming pared 2 bases from V and 2 bases from J, leaving 7 bases between. The CDR3 runs to 14 residues. Germline CDR1 SGHTA, CDR2 FQGNSA. The CDR3 here is CASSLRTTYNEQFF. The DNA of the CDR3 is TGTGCCAGCAGCTTACGGACTACCTACAATGAGCAGTTCTTC.

This chain joins TRBV9 and TRBJ2-3, with no clear D. This CDR3 contains 14 residues. Per germline, CDR1 SGDLS and CDR2 YYNGEE. The V gene lost 2 bases and the J gene lost 0 bases, with 7 bases spanning the gap. The CDR3 sequence: CASSVRASTDTQYF. The CDR3 region has the DNA TGTGCCAGCAGCGTTAGAGCTAGCACAGATACGCAGTATTTT.

This clone was counted a single time. The chain joins TRBV18 to TRBJ1-4; tentative D call: TRBD1 (6 bases). This CDR3 has 15 residues. Germline V gives CDR1 KGHSH, CDR2 LQKENI. Trimming removed 4 bases at V and 1 base at J, with 10 bases between. CDR3 DNA sequence: TGTGCCAGCTCACTCAGAGGGGGAACTAATGAAAAACTGTTTTTT. Its translation is CASSLRGGTNEKLFF.

The table lists this clone with a count of one. The chain joins TRBV9 to TRBJ2-2; TRBD1 is a possible D gene (6 bases). Germline V gene data show CDR1 as SGDLS and CDR2 as YYNGEE. The CDR3 loop spans 15 amino acids. V was clipped by 4 bases and J by 1 base, with 11 bases between them. CDR3 DNA: TGTGCCAGCAGCACGACAGGTCTGAACACCGGGGAGCTGTTTTTT. The encoded protein is CASSTTGLNTGELFF.

V gene TRBV19 combines with J gene TRBJ2-7; 7 bases match TRBD2. V lost 4 bases to trimming and J lost 6 bases; unmatched junction nucleotides: 6. The CDR3 runs 13 residues. Germline-derived CDR1 and CDR2 are LNHDA and SQIVND (reference sequence). As DNA, the CDR3 is TGTGCCAGTAGTACCCAAAGCGGGGCCGAGCAGTACTTC. Translation: CASSTQSGAEQYF.

This clone was seen once. This sequence joins TRBV9 and TRBJ2-2; D gene ambiguous. Looked up from germline, CDR1 is SGDLS and CDR2 is YYNGEE. V gave up 2 bases and J gave up 2 bases, with 13 bases separating them. The length of the CDR3 is 16 residues. In DNA form, the CDR3 reads TGTGCCAGCAGCGTTTCCCCAGACCAAAACACCGGGGAGCTGTTTTTT. It encodes CASSVSPDQNTGELFF.

The J gene is TRBJ2-2, the V gene TRBV6-5; no firm D call. Trimming took off 5 bases at V and 7 bases at J, with 8 bases between the two ends. The CDR3 has 12 amino acids. CDR1 and CDR2 (germline): MNHEY, SVGAGI. The DNA of the CDR3 is TGTGCCAGCAGTATCGGGTACGGGGAGCTGTTTTTT. Amino acids: CASSIGYGELFF.

V gene TRBV7-9 combines with J gene TRBJ1-4, with no clear D. This CDR3 is built from 15 residues. Germline V gene lookup returns CDR1 SEHNR and CDR2 FQNEAQ (reference sequence). Trimming removed 1 base at V and 0 bases at J, with 6 bases between. CDR3 loop: CASSLVVATNEKLFF. CDR3 bases: TGTGCCAGCAGCTTAGTAGTTGCAACTAATGAAAAACTGTTTTTT.

CDR3 region: CASSQEQAGASWTGELFF. Written as DNA, the CDR3 is TGCGCCAGCAGCCAAGAGCAAGCGGGGGCCTCTTGGACCGGGGAGCTGTTTTTT. The chain joins TRBV4-3 to TRBJ2-2; TRBD2 matches at 8 bases. V lost 0 bases, J lost 5 bases, and 11 bases stayed unmatched. Germline values: CDR1 LGHNA, CDR2 YSLEER. The CDR3 spans 18 residues.

The DNA of the CDR3 is TGCAGCGTCCTCAGGGGGCGGGACTATGGCTACACCTTC. It is translated as CSVLRGRDYGYTF. The chain links TRBV29-1 to TRBJ1-2; TRBD1 matches at 8 bases. The germline V gene has CDR1 SQVTM and CDR2 ANQGSEA. Unmatched junction bases numbered 6, after V lost 6 bases and J lost 3 bases. The CDR3 has 13 amino acids.

This clone was picked up one time. The chain's CDR3 is CASSWVGGYTF. The CDR3, as DNA: TGTGCCAGCAGCTGGGTTGGGGGCTACACCTTC. V is TRBV5-4 and J is TRBJ1-2, with no clear D. The CDR3 runs to 11 residues. Germline V CDR1 and CDR2: SGHNT, YYREEE (reference sequence). Between the trimmed V and J ends, which lost 3 bases and 8 bases, there was a span of 8 bases.

Details on this clone: The sample has other DNA sequences that encode this CDR3 too. CDR3 coding DNA: TGTGCCAGCAGCTTGGAGGGGGGGTCTCAGCCCCAGCATTTT. The encoded protein is CASSLEGGSQPQHF. The V gene is TRBV5-5, the J gene TRBJ1-5; tentative D call: TRBD1 (6 bases). This CDR3 contains 14 residues. Germline CDR1 SGHKS, CDR2 YYEKEE (reference sequence). The germline V and J ends were trimmed by 0 bases and 6 bases, with 10 bases remaining between them. Complete variable domain (other parts from reference TRBV5-5 and TRBJ1-5): DAGVTQSPTHLIKTRGQQVTLRCSPISGHKSVSWYQQVLGQGPQFIFQYYEKEERGRGNFPDRFSARQFPNYSSELNVNALLLGDSALYLCASSLEGGSQPQHFGDGTRLSIL.